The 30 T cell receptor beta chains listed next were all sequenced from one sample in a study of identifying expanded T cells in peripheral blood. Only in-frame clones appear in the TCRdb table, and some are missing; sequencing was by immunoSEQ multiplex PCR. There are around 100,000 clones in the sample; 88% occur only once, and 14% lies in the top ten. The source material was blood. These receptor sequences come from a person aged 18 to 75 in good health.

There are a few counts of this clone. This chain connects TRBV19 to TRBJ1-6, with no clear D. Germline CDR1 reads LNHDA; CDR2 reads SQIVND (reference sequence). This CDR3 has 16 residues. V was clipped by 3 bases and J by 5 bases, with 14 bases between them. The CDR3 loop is CASSILGEANNSPLHF. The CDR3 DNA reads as TGTGCCAGTAGTATCTTGGGCGAAGCAAATAATTCACCCCTCCACTTT.

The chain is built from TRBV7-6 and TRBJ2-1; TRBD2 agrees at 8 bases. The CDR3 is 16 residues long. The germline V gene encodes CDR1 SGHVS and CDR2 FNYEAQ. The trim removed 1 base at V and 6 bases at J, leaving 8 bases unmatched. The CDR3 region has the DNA TGTGCCAGCAGCTTAGGGGAGCGGGAGCGGAGCAATGAGCAGTTCTTC. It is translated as CASSLGERERSNEQFF.

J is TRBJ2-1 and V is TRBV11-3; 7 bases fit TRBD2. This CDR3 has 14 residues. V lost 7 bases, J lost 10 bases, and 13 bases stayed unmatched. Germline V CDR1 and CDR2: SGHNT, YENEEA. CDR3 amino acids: CASTSRAGEGEQFF. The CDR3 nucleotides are TGTGCCAGCACCTCGAGGGCGGGAGAAGGCGAGCAGTTCTTC.

The CDR3 reads CASSLATGRPYEQYF. The CDR3 bases are TGTGCCAGCAGCTTAGCGACCGGACGGCCCTACGAGCAGTACTTC. This sequence joins TRBV7-9 and TRBJ2-7; no reliable D call. The germline V gene has CDR1 SEHNR and CDR2 FQNEAQ (reference sequence). CDR3 length: 15 amino acids. V lost 0 bases and J 2 bases, leaving 11 bases between the germline ends.

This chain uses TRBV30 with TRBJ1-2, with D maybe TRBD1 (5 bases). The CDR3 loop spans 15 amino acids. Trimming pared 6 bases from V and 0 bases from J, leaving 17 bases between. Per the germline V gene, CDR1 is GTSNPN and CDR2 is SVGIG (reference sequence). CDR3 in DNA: TGTGCCTGTCTAGGTATGAGACAGACTAACTATGGCTACACCTTC. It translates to CACLGMRQTNYGYTF.

The CDR3 DNA reads TGCGCCAGCAGTGAGTCGATATCGGCCGAAGCTTTCTTT. It encodes CASSESISAEAFF. V usage is TRBV10-1 and J usage is TRBJ1-1, with D unclear. The germline CDR1 and CDR2 sequences are WNHNN and SYGVQD (reference sequence). The germline V and J ends were trimmed by 0 bases and 8 bases, with 10 bases remaining between them. The CDR3 spans 13 residues.

DNA of the CDR3: TGTGCCAGCAGTGTTGGGGGACTAGCGGGAGAGGCGAATGAGCAGTTCTTC. This sequence encodes CASSVGGLAGEANEQFF. The chain has TRBV2 and TRBJ2-1; 14 nucleotides align to TRBD2. This CDR3 has 17 residues. With V trimmed by 4 bases and J by 7 bases, 9 bases remained unmatched. From germline, CDR1 is SNHLY and CDR2 FYNNEI.

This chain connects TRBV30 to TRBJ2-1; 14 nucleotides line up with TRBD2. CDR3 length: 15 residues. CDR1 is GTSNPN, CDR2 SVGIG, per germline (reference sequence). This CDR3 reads CAGRTSGGSYNEQFF. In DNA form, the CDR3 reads TGTGCTGGACGGACTAGCGGGGGGAGCTACAATGAGCAGTTCTTC.

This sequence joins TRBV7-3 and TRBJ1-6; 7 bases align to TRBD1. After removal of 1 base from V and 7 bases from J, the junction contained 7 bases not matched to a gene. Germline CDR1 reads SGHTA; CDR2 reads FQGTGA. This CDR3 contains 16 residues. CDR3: CASSLMGQGGNSPLHF. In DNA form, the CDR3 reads TGTGCCAGCAGCTTAATGGGTCAGGGGGGAAATTCACCCCTCCACTTT.

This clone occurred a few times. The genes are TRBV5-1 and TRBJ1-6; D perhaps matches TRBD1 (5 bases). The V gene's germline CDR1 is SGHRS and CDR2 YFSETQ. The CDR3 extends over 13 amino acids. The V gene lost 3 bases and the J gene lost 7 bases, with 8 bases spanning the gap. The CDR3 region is CASSYRGNSPLHF. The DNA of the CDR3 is TGCGCCAGCAGCTATAGGGGAAATTCACCCCTCCACTTT.

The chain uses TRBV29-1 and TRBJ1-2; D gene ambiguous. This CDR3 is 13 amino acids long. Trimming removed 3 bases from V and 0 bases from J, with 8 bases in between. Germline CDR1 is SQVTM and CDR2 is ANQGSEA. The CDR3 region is CSVDRRANYGYTF. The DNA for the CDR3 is TGCAGCGTTGACAGGCGTGCTAACTATGGCTACACCTTC.

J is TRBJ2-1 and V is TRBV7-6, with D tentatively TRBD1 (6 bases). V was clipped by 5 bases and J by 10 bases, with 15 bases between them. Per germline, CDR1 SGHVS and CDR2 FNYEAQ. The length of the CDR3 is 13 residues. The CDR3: CASSDRDTHEQFF. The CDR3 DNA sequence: TGTGCCAGCAGCGATCGGGACACCCACGAGCAGTTCTTC.

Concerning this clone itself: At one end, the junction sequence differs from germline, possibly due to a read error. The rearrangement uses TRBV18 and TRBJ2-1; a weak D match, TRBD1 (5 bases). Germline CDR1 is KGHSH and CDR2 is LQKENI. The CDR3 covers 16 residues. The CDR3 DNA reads TGTGCCAGCTCCCCACAGGAGTCACACATCCTTAATGAGCAGTTCTTC. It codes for CASSPQESHILNEQFF. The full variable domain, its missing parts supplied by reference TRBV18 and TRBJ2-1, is NAGVMQNPRHLVRRRGQEARLRCSPMKGHSHVYWYRQLPEEGLKFMVYLQKENIIDESGMPKERFSAEFPKEGPSILRIQQVVRGDSAAYFCASSPQESHILNEQFFGPGTRLTVL.

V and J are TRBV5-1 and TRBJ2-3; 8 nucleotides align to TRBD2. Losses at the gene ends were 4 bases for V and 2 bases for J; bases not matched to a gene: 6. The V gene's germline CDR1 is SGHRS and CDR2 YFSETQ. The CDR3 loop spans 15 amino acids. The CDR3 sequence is CASSPRGALTDTQYF. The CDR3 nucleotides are TGCGCCAGCAGCCCGCGGGGGGCACTCACAGATACGCAGTATTTT. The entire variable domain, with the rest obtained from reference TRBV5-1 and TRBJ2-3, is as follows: KAGVTQTPRYLIKTRGQQVTLSCSPISGHRSVSWYQQTPGQGLQFLFEYFSETQRNKGNFPGRFSGRQFSNSRSEMNVSTLELGDSALYLCASSPRGALTDTQYFGPGTRLTVL.

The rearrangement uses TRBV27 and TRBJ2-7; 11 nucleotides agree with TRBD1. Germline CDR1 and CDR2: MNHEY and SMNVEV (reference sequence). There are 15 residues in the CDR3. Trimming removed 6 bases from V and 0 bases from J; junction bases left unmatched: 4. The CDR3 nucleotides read TGTGCCAGCAGACGGGGGACAGGGGGCTCCTACGAGCAGTACTTC. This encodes CASRRGTGGSYEQYF.

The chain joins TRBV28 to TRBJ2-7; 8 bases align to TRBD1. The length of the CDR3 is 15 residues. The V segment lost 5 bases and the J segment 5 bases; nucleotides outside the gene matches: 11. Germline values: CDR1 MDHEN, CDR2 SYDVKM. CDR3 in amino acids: CASSQPRGRVDEQYF. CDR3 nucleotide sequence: TGTGCCAGCAGTCAACCCAGGGGGCGGGTTGACGAGCAGTACTTC.

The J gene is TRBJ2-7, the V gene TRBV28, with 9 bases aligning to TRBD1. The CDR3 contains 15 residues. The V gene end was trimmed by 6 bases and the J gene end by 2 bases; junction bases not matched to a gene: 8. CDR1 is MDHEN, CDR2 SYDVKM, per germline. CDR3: CASSTRTGATYEQYF. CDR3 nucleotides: TGTGCCAGCAGCACTCGGACAGGGGCGACCTACGAGCAGTACTTC. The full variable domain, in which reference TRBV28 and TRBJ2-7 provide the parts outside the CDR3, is DVKVTQSSRYLVKRTGEKVFLECVQDMDHENMFWYRQDPGLGLRLIYFSYDVKMKEKGDIPEGYSVSREKKERFSLILESASTNQTSMYLCASSTRTGATYEQYFGPGTRLTVT.

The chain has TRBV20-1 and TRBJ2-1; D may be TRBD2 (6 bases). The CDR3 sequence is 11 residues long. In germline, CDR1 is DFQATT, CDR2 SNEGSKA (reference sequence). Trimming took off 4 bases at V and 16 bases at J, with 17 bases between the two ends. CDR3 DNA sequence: TGCAGTGCTACCCTCCCCGGAGGGCAATTCTTC. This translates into CSATLPGGQFF.

DNA of the CDR3: TGCAGCGTCCAAGATCGGACGGAATCCTACGAGCAGTACTTC. Translation gives CSVQDRTESYEQYF. The chain combines TRBV29-1 with TRBJ2-5; D is unclear. TRBJ2-7 matches the DNA end more closely, so the J call is doubtful. The CDR3 is made up of 14 amino acids. CDR1 and CDR2 (germline): SQVTM, ANQGSEA.

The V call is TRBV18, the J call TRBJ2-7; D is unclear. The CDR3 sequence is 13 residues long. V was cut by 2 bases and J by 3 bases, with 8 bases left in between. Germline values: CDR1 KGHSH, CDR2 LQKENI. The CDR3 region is CASSPNGNYEQYF. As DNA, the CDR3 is TGTGCCAGCTCACCAAACGGAAACTACGAGCAGTACTTC.

This chain's CDR3 is CASWTSGSYEQYF. The CDR3 DNA sequence: TGTGCCAGCTGGACTAGCGGGAGTTACGAGCAGTACTTC. The chain employs TRBV18 and TRBJ2-7, with TRBD2 matching over 13 bases. Unmatched junction bases numbered 1, after V lost 7 bases and J lost 4 bases. Germline V CDR1 and CDR2: KGHSH, LQKENI. CDR3 length equals 13 residues.

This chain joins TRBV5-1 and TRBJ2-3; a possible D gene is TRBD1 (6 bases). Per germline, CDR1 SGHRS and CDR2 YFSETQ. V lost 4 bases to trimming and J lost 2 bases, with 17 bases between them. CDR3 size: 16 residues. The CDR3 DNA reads TGCGCCAGCAGCAGCGGACAGCCGTACTCCACAGATACGCAGTATTTT. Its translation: CASSSGQPYSTDTQYF.

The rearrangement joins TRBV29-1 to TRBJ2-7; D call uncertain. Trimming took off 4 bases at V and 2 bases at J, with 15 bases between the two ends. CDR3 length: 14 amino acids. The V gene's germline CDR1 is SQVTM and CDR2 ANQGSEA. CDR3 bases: TGCAGCGTTGGAGGTCAAAACTGGGCCTACGAGCAGTACTTC. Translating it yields CSVGGQNWAYEQYF.

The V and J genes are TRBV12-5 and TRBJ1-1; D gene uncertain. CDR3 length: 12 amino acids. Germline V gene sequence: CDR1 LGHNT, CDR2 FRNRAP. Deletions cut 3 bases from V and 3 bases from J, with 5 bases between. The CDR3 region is CASGLPHTEAFF. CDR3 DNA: TGTGCTAGTGGTTTACCCCACACTGAAGCTTTCTTT.

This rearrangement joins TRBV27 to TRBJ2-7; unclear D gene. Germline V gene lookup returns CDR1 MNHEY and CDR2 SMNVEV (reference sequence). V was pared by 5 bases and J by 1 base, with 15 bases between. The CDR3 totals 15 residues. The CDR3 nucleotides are TGTGCCAGCAGTGTCTACTCAGAGACTTCCTACGAGCAGTACTTC. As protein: CASSVYSETSYEQYF.

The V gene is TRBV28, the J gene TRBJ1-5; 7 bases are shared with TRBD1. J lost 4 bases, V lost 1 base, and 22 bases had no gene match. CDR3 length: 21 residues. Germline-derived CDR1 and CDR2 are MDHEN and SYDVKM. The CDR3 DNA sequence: TGTGCCAGCAGTTTATTCGGAAAGTACAGGGGCGGAGTTGAAAGGAATCAGCCCCAGCATTTT. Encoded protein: CASSLFGKYRGGVERNQPQHF.

The CDR3 here is CASSSQAGGTNEKLFF. In nucleotides, the CDR3 is TGCGCCAGCAGCTCCCAGGCGGGTGGCACTAATGAAAAACTGTTTTTT. J is TRBJ1-4 and V is TRBV5-1; D remains unclear. In germline, CDR1 is SGHRS, CDR2 YFSETQ. The ends were cut back, 3 bases at V and 2 bases at J, with 14 bases in the middle. The CDR3 has 16 residues.

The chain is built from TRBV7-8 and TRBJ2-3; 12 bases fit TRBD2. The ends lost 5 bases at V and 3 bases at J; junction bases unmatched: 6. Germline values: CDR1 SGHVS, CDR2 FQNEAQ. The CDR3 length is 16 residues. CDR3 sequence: CASSRRLAGETDTQYF. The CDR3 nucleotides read TGTGCCAGCAGCCGCCGACTAGCGGGAGAAACAGATACGCAGTATTTT.

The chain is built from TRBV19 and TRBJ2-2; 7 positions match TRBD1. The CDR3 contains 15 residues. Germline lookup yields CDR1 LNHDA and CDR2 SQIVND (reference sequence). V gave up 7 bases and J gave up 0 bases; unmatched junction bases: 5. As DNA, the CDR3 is TGTGCCAGTACCCCGGGACAGACGAACACCGGGGAGCTGTTTTTT. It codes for CASTPGQTNTGELFF.

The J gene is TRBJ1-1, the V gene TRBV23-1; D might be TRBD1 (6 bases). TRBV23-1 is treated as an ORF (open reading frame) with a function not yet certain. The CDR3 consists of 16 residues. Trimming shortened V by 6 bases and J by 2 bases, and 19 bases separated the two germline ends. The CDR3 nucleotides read TGCGCCAGCAGAAAGGGGGTTCCCGGTTCTAACACTGAAGCTTTCTTT. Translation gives CASRKGVPGSNTEAFF.